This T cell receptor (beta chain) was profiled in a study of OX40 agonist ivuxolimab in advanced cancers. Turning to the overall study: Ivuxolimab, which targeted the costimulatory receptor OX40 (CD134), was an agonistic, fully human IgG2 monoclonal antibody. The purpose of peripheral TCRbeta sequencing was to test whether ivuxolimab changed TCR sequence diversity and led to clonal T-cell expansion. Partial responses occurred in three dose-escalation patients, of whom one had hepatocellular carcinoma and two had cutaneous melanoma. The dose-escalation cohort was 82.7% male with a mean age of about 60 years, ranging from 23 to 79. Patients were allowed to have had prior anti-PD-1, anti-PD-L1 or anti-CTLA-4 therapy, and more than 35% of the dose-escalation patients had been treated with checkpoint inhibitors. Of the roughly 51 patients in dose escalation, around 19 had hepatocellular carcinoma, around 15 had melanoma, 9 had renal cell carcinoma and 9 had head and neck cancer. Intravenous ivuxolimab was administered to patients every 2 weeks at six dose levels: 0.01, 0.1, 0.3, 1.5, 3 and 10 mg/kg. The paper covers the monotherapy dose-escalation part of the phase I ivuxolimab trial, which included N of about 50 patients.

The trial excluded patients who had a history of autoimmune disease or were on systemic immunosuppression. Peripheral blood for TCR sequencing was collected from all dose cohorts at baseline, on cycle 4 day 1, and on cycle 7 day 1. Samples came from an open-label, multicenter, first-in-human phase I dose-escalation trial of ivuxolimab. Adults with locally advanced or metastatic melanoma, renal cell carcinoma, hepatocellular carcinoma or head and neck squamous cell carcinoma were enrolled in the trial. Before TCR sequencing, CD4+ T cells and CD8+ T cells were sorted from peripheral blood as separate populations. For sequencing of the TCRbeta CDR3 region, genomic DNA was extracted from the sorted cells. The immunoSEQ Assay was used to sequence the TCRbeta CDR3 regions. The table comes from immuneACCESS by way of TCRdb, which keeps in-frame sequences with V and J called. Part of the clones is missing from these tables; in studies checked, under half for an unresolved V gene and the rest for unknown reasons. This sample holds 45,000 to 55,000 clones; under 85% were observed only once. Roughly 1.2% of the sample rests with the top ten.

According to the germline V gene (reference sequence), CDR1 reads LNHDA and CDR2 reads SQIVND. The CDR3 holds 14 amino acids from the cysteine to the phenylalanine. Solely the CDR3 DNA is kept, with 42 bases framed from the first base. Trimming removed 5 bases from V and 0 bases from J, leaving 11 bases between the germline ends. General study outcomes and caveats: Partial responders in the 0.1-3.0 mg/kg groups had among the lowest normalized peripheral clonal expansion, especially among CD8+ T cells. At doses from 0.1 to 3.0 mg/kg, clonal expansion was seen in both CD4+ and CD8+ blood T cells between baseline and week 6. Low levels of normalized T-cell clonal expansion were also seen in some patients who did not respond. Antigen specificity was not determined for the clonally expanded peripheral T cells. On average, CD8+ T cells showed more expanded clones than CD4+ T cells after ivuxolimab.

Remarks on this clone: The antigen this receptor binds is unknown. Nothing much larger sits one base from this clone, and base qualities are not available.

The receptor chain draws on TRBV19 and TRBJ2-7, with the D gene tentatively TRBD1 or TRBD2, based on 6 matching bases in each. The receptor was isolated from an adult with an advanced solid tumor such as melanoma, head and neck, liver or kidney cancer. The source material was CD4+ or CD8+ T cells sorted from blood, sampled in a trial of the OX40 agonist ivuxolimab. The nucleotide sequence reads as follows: TGTGCCAGTAGTGGCGGGACACTCTCCTACGAGCAGTACTTC. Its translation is CASSGGTLSYEQYF.